Listed here are 27 T cell receptor beta chains from one sample, sequenced in a study of T cells after yellow fever vaccination. TCRdb processed the 5' RACE reads anew with MiXCR; each CDR3 protein has one entry. The top ten clones hold about 18% of a sample with a few hundred thousand distinct CDR3 sequences, less than 20% of them seen once. Here the sequenced sample was PBMCs, taken less than 6 days after the first yellow fever vaccination. All receptors derive from a man between 18 and 35 years old who received the YFV17D yellow fever vaccine.

This clonotype was detected only a few times. The V gene is TRBV19, the J gene TRBJ1-5; D is uncertain. Germline CDR1 reads LNHDA; CDR2 reads SQIVND (reference sequence). With 5 bases removed from V and 2 bases from J, the gap between germline ends came to 16 bases. The length of the CDR3 is 16 residues. The CDR3 here is CASSSGVPAGNQPQHF. The CDR3 DNA follows: TGTGCCAGTAGTTCGGGTGTTCCTGCGGGCAATCAGCCCCAGCATTTT.

Details on this clonotype: One end of the junction fails to match germline, which may point to a read error. The rearrangement links TRBV7-2 to TRBJ1-5, with D perhaps TRBD1 (6 bases). CDR1 is SGHTA and CDR2 is FQGNSA in the germline V gene. There are 15 residues in the CDR3. In DNA, the CDR3 is TGCGCCAGCAGCTTAGTTTGGACAGGCAATCAGCCCCAGCATTTT. It translates to CASSLVWTGNQPQHF.

In this sample, this clonotype turned up a few times. The chain is built from TRBV5-1 and TRBJ2-2; perhaps TRBD1 as D (5 bases). The CDR3 has 15 residues. Germline V gene data show CDR1 as SGHRS and CDR2 as YFSETQ. V was clipped by 2 bases and J by 2 bases, with 10 bases between them. The CDR3 coding sequence is TGCGCCAGCAGCTTAGGACACCCTAACACCGGGGAGCTGTTTTTT. It translates to CASSLGHPNTGELFF.

This rearrangement joins TRBV27 to TRBJ2-5, with D possibly matching TRBD2 (6 bases). The CDR3 is 13 amino acids. The germline gives CDR1 MNHEY, CDR2 SMNVEV (reference sequence). Trimming removed 3 bases at V and 5 bases at J, with 10 bases between. Here the CDR3 reads CASSFRGRETQYF. CDR3 DNA sequence: TGTGCCAGCAGTTTTCGGGGGAGGGAGACCCAGTACTTC.

This clonotype was observed a handful of times. The chain couples TRBV6-1 to TRBJ2-2, with D perhaps TRBD1 (6 bases). The CDR3 covers 14 residues. The V gene's germline CDR1 is MNHNS and CDR2 SASEGT. V dropped 7 bases and J dropped 5 bases, with 14 bases sitting between them. CDR3 DNA: TGTGCCAGCAATCTAAGACAGGCGACCGGGGAGCTGTTTTTT. Protein sequence: CASNLRQATGELFF.

The CDR3 DNA reads as TGTGCCAGCAGCCTCGGGACTAGCGGGGGGCTGACTAGCACAGATACGCAGTATTTT. This sequence encodes CASSLGTSGGLTSTDTQYF. The chain is built from TRBV9 and TRBJ2-3; 15 nucleotides align to TRBD2. With V trimmed by 4 bases and J by 0 bases, 9 bases remained unmatched. The CDR3 extends over 19 amino acids. Germline V gives CDR1 SGDLS, CDR2 YYNGEE.

CDR3 residues: CASSERPGTSYNEQFF. DNA for the CDR3: TGCGCCAGCAGCGAAAGGCCAGGGACCTCCTACAATGAGCAGTTCTTC. This chain links TRBV23-1 with TRBJ2-1; either TRBD1 or TRBD2 may supply D (5 bases each). TRBV23-1 is assigned to the ORF class and has an uncertain function. This CDR3 is 16 amino acids long. Trimming removed 6 bases from V and 0 bases from J, with 15 bases in between.

A few counts support this clonotype. CDR3 sequence (DNA): TGTGCCAGCCGGCGGGGCCTAACTAATGAAAAACTGTTTTTT. The encoded protein is CASRRGLTNEKLFF. V is TRBV12-3 or TRBV12-4 and J is TRBJ1-4; D possibly corresponds to TRBD1 (5 bases). The CDR3 is 14 amino acids. V gave up 8 bases and J gave up 1 base, with 11 bases separating them.

Only a few counts were recorded for this clonotype. This chain joins TRBV7-9 and TRBJ1-6; 10 positions agree with TRBD1. V lost 5 bases, J lost 11 bases, and 9 bases stayed unmatched. Germline CDR1 and CDR2: SEHNR and FQNEAQ (reference sequence). The CDR3 extends over 15 amino acids. The CDR3 is CASSPGTGATPPLHF. CDR3 coding DNA: TGTGCCAGCAGCCCCGGGACAGGGGCCACCCCACCCCTCCACTTT.

The V gene is TRBV7-2, the J gene TRBJ2-1; D may be TRBD1 (6 bases). Trimming cost V 3 bases and J 2 bases, with 11 bases left between them. CDR1 and CDR2 from the germline V gene are SGHTA and FQGNSA. The CDR3 contains 15 residues. CDR3 in amino acids: CASSLRGGTYNEQFF. The CDR3 DNA sequence: TGTGCCAGCAGCTTGAGAGGGGGTACCTACAATGAGCAGTTCTTC.

V is TRBV14 and J is TRBJ2-3; D possibly corresponds to TRBD2 (5 bases). The germline V and J ends were trimmed by 4 bases and 1 base, with 15 bases remaining between them. CDR1 is SGHDN, CDR2 FVKESK, per germline. The CDR3 sequence is 16 residues long. Here the CDR3 DNA reads TGTGCCAGCAGCCTTCGTACTAGAGCCGGCACAGATACGCAGTATTTT. It is translated as CASSLRTRAGTDTQYF.

The chain employs TRBV7-3 and TRBJ2-1; TRBD2 matches at 10 bases. The CDR3 length is 14 residues. In germline, CDR1 is SGHTA, CDR2 FQGTGA. Unmatched junction bases numbered 5, after V lost 9 bases and J lost 3 bases. The CDR3: CASTPSGGYNEQFF. The CDR3 DNA reads as TGTGCCAGTACCCCTAGCGGGGGCTACAATGAGCAGTTCTTC.

This clonotype appeared a few times. The rearrangement links TRBV7-9 to TRBJ2-3; no clear D. Germline values: CDR1 SEHNR, CDR2 FQNEAQ (reference sequence). The V end was cut by 1 base, the J end by 1 base, with 9 bases between. The CDR3 consists of 15 residues. The CDR3 bases are TGTGCCAGCAGCTTAGGTGTTGTGGGCACAGATACGCAGTATTTT. This encodes CASSLGVVGTDTQYF.

The J gene is TRBJ2-4, the V gene TRBV10-3; 9 bases align to TRBD2. Trimming took 4 bases from V and 4 from J; bases not matched to a gene: 2. This CDR3 is 14 amino acids long. Germline V gene data show CDR1 as ENHRY and CDR2 as SYGVKD. The CDR3 region is CAISGTSEKNIQYF. The CDR3 nucleotides are TGTGCCATCAGTGGGACTAGCGAAAAAAACATTCAGTACTTC.

The chain carries TRBV2 and TRBJ1-5; 7 nucleotides line up with TRBD1. CDR1 is SNHLY, CDR2 FYNNEI, per germline. The CDR3 totals 15 residues. Unmatched junction bases numbered 11, after V lost 6 bases and J lost 6 bases. The CDR3 DNA reads as TGTGCCAGCAGCCCACCCTCCGACAGGGCTCAGCCCCAGCATTTT. Protein product: CASSPPSDRAQPQHF.

The chain uses TRBV7-8 and TRBJ1-1; D might be TRBD1 (5 bases). CDR3 size: 16 residues. Trimming removed 1 base at V and 13 bases at J, with 25 bases between. Germline V gene sequence: CDR1 SGHVS, CDR2 FQNEAQ. CDR3 region: CASSLDRFGPRGLDFF. The CDR3 coding sequence is TGTGCCAGCAGCTTAGATCGTTTCGGGCCTCGGGGCTTGGATTTCTTT.

V and J are TRBV7-9 and TRBJ2-2; D unclear. Deletions cut 5 bases from V and 4 bases from J, with 14 bases between. The CDR3 totals 15 residues. CDR1 is SEHNR, CDR2 FQNEAQ, per germline (reference sequence). CDR3 nucleotides: TGTGCCAGCAGCCTTCTCGGACCGTCCACCGGGGAGCTGTTTTTT. Protein sequence: CASSLLGPSTGELFF.

As regards this clonotype: A much larger clone differs from this one at a single base, so this may be a read error. The chain recombines TRBV3-1 with TRBJ2-7; 7 bases map to TRBD1. V lost 3 bases, J lost 5 bases, and 1 base stayed unmatched. The CDR3 covers 12 residues. The germline gives CDR1 LGHDT, CDR2 YNNKEL (reference sequence). CDR3 residues: CASSQTGNEQYF. Written as DNA, the CDR3 is TGTGCCAGCAGCCAGACAGGGAACGAGCAGTACTTC.

There are many counts of this clonotype. The chain uses TRBV7-9 and TRBJ1-2; D gene uncertain. V was pared by 1 base and J by 6 bases, with 3 bases between. This CDR3 region has 11 residues. Germline values: CDR1 SEHNR, CDR2 FQNEAQ (reference sequence). CDR3 in DNA: TGTGCCAGCAGCTTAGTGGATGGCTACACCTTC. The encoded protein is CASSLVDGYTF.

V is TRBV7-2 and J is TRBJ2-2, with 10 bases aligning to TRBD1. The CDR3 spans 15 residues. Germline CDR1 is SGHTA and CDR2 is FQGNSA. Unmatched junction bases numbered 7, after V lost 8 bases and J lost 4 bases. The CDR3 DNA is TGTGCCAGCGCCTCGGGACAGGGGTTCACCGGGGAGCTGTTTTTT. Translating gives CASASGQGFTGELFF.

This clonotype was recorded at least ten times. V and J are TRBV15 and TRBJ1-4; tentatively, D is TRBD1 (5 bases). Trimming cost V 5 bases and J 5 bases, with 15 bases left between them. Germline assignment: CDR1 LNHNV and CDR2 YYDKDF (reference sequence). This CDR3 has 15 amino acids. CDR3 in amino acids: CATSPRQQTNEKLFF. The CDR3 DNA reads as TGTGCCACCAGCCCCCGACAGCAAACGAATGAAAAACTGTTTTTT.

This clonotype was picked up a small number of times. The V call is TRBV3-1, the J call TRBJ2-3, with D possibly matching TRBD1 (5 bases). V gave up 1 base and J gave up 4 bases, with 12 bases separating them. This CDR3 is built from 15 residues. Germline assignment: CDR1 LGHDT and CDR2 YNNKEL (reference sequence). The DNA for the CDR3 is TGTGCCAGCAGCCAAGCGGGCAGGGCGGCAGATACGCAGTATTTT. Encoded protein: CASSQAGRAADTQYF.

The V call is TRBV11-1, the J call TRBJ2-3, with D possibly being TRBD2 (5 bases). The germline V gene encodes CDR1 SGHAT and CDR2 FQDESV (reference sequence). V lost 5 bases and J lost 1, with 19 bases in between. There are 17 residues in the CDR3. As DNA, the CDR3 is TGTGCCAGCAGCCTCCCACCTCGCCACGGGGGCACAGATACGCAGTATTTT. Encoded protein: CASSLPPRHGGTDTQYF.

This clonotype was recorded a few times. This chain links TRBV20-1 with TRBJ2-1; no reliable D call. Per the germline V gene, CDR1 is DFQATT and CDR2 is SNEGSKA (reference sequence). The V end lost 5 bases, the J end lost 7 bases, and 24 bases lay between the germline ends. This CDR3 has 16 amino acids. The CDR3 protein is CSAGRLRRIVRNEQFF. The CDR3 DNA follows: TGCAGTGCTGGGCGCCTACGACGGATCGTACGGAATGAGCAGTTCTTC.

CDR3 sequence: CASSTGGAAREQFF. Here the CDR3 DNA reads TGTGCCAGCAGCACCGGAGGGGCGGCGAGGGAGCAGTTCTTC. V gene TRBV5-5 combines with J gene TRBJ2-1, with D tentatively TRBD2 (6 bases). The germline V gene encodes CDR1 SGHKS and CDR2 YYEKEE (reference sequence). Trimming removed 4 bases from V and 10 bases from J, with 18 bases in between. The CDR3 is 14 residues long. Complete variable domain (other parts from reference TRBV5-5 and TRBJ2-1): DAGVTQSPTHLIKTRGQQVTLRCSPISGHKSVSWYQQVLGQGPQFIFQYYEKEERGRGNFPDRFSARQFPNYSSELNVNALLLGDSALYLCASSTGGAAREQFFGPGTRLTVL.

With regard to this clonotype: A much larger clone sits a single nucleotide away, making a read error possible. This chain joins TRBV7-3 and TRBJ1-6; no clear D gene. Trimming cost V 6 bases and J 7 bases, with 13 bases left between them. CDR1 is SGHTA and CDR2 is FQGTGA in the germline V gene. The CDR3 consists of 14 residues. Here the CDR3 DNA reads TGTGCCAGCAGTCATGGGATGTGGAATTCACCCCTCCACTTT. Its protein product is CASSHGMWNSPLHF.

The table lists this clonotype with a few counts. V gene TRBV6-2 or TRBV6-3 combines with J gene TRBJ2-5; TRBD2 might be the D (6 bases). CDR3 length equals 14 residues. Trimming removed 0 bases from V and 7 bases from J, with 12 bases in between. Germline V CDR1 and CDR2: MNHEY, SVGEGT. The CDR3 is CASSYSGTSGTQYF. The CDR3 coding sequence is TGTGCCAGCAGTTACTCAGGGACTTCTGGGACCCAGTACTTC.